The rows below give T cell receptor beta chains drawn from one sample of a study of graft-versus-host responses after intestinal transplantation. TCRdb's table, derived via immunoSEQ multiplex PCR, lists solely in-frame clones and lacks some. Here the sample spans tens of thousands of clones, 85% to 95% being singletons. Sequencing was performed on PBMCs, taken 66 days after intestinal transplant. The receptors stem from a human patient who received an intestinal transplant, so some T cells may come from the graft donor. Both conserved end residues are part of each CDR3. A D gene is named only where the DNA matches it firmly. Not all rows give a size; the values are once, few, many and, for expanded clones, a class.

>TRBJ1-2|TRBV4-1|.|.
TGCGCCAGCAGCCAAGAGAGGGGGGGCGGCTACACCTTC
CASSQERGGGYTF
>TRBJ2-7|TRBV19|.|.
TGTGCCAGTAGCTCCGGGACGGCCTACGAGCAGTACTTC
CASSSGTAYEQYF
>TRBJ2-3|TRBV4-2|.|.
TGTGCCAGCAGCCCCGACGGGTTGGGTTTTGAGGATACGCAGTATTTT
CASSPDGLGFEDTQYF
>TRBJ1-2|TRBV4-1|.|.
TGCGCCAGCAGCCAAACCGAGACCGGGACCGCACTAGGCTACACCTTC
CASSQTETGTALGYTF
>TRBJ2-7|TRBV7-9|.|.
TGTGCCAGCAGCTTAGAGTGGACAGATCATGACGAGCAGTACTTC
CASSLEWTDHDEQYF
>TRBJ1-6|TRBV19|TRBD1|.
TGTGCCAGTAGTATTTGGGGACAGACACTCCACTTT
CASSIWGQTLHF
>TRBJ2-7|TRBV27|TRBD2|.
TGTGCCAGCAGTACCGCCGGACTAGCGGGAGTACTCAGCTCCTACGAGCAGTACTTC
CASSTAGLAGVLSSYEQYF
>TRBJ2-7|TRBV15|TRBD1|.
TGTGCCACCAGCAGAACAGGGGAGAGATACTATGAGCAGTACTTC
CATSRTGERYYEQYF
>TRBJ1-1|TRBV13|TRBD1|.
TGTGCCAGCAGCAGATGGACAGGGGATAACACTGAAGCTTTCTTT
CASSRWTGDNTEAFF
>TRBJ1-1|TRBV10-2|.|.
TGCGCCAGCACGGACAGTAGGAGTACTGAAGCTTTCTTT
CASTDSRSTEAFF
>TRBJ1-5|TRBV5-6|TRBD1|.
TGTGCCAGCAGTGAAGACAGGGCACGCAATCAGCCCCAGCATTTT
CASSEDRARNQPQHF
>TRBJ2-1|TRBV7-3|.|.
TGTGCCAGCAGCTTAATGGGGGCCCCTAGCTCCTACAATGAGCAGTTCTTC
CASSLMGAPSSYNEQFF
>TRBJ2-7|TRBV5-1|TRBD1|.
TGCACCAGCAGCTTGGACGCCGGGACAGGGAACCCCTACGAGCAGTACTTC
CTSSLDAGTGNPYEQYF
>TRBJ2-7|TRBV7-9|.|.
TGTGCCAGCAGCCTGAGCGGGTACGGCTACGAGCAGTACTTC
CASSLSGYGYEQYF
>TRBJ1-4|TRBV21-1|.|once
TGTGCCAGCAGCAAATGGGCGATTAATGAAAAACTGTTTTTT
CASSKWAINEKLFF
>TRBJ2-1|TRBV7-2|TRBD2|once
TGTGCCAGCAGCTTCGGGCTAGCGGGCCTCAATGAGCAGTTCTTC
CASSFGLAGLNEQFF
>TRBJ2-2|TRBV6-5|TRBD2|.
TGTGCCAGCAGTTACTCGCGGGGGGGGACCGGGGAGCTGTTTTTT
CASSYSRGGTGELFF
>TRBJ2-1|TRBV30|TRBD2|.
TGTGCCTGGAGCGGGGGGTTTTACAATGAGCAGTTCTTC
CAWSGGFYNEQFF
>TRBJ2-6|TRBV13|TRBD2|.
TGTGCCAGCAGCCGACTAGCGGCTTACTCTGGGGCCAACGTCCTGACTTTC
CASSRLAAYSGANVLTF
>TRBJ2-1|TRBV14|.|.
TGTGCCAGCAGCCTGACGCTCGGGTGGGATGAGCAGTTCTTC
CASSLTLGWDEQFF
>TRBJ1-1|TRBV7-9|.|.
TGTGCCAGCAGCGATCGGACAAGGAACACTGAAGCTTTCTTT
CASSDRTRNTEAFF
>TRBJ1-1|TRBV5-1|TRBD1|.
TGCGCCAGCAGCTCCGAGGGACAGGGGGTTCCGGGGACTGAAGCTTTCTTT
CASSSEGQGVPGTEAFF
>TRBJ1-2|TRBV5-4|.|.
TGTGCCAGCAGCCCGGGACGGGACTATGGCTACACCTTC
CASSPGRDYGYTF
>TRBJ2-2|TRBV19|.|.
TGTGCCAGTAGCCCAGGCACCGGGGAGCTGTTTTTT
CASSPGTGELFF
>TRBJ1-1|TRBV18|TRBD1|.
TGTGCCAGCTCACCACCTGGGGACAGGGTTATCATGAACACTGAAGCTTTCTTT
CASSPPGDRVIMNTEAFF
>TRBJ2-7|TRBV11-3|.|once
TGTGCCAGCAGCGATAGGTTGGAGGGCGAGCAGTACTTC
CASSDRLEGEQYF
>TRBJ2-2|TRBV4-2|.|.
TGTGCCAGCAGCCAAGATCCTCCAGGGGGGATCACCGGGGAGCTGTTTTTT
CASSQDPPGGITGELFF
>TRBJ2-2|TRBV23-1|.|.
TGCGCCAGCAGGCTGGGCCGGGACCGTGATTTGCGGGAGCTGTTTTTT
CASRLGRDRDLRELFF
>TRBJ2-2|TRBV7-9|.|.
TGTGCCAGCAGCTTAGGCGGGACAGCTCCGGGGGGCCCCGGGGAGCTGTTTTTT
CASSLGGTAPGGPGELFF
>TRBJ2-1|TRBV4-1|TRBD2|.
TGCGCCAGCAGCCCGGGACTAGCGGGAAACAATGAGCAGTTCTTC
CASSPGLAGNNEQFF
>TRBJ2-7|TRBV11-3|.|.
TGTGCCAGCAGCTTTGGACGGATGACCTACGAGCAGTACTTC
CASSFGRMTYEQYF
>TRBJ1-4|TRBV11-3|.|.
TGTGCCAGCAGCCCCTGGGGGATGAATGAAAAACTGTTTTTT
CASSPWGMNEKLFF
>TRBJ2-5|TRBV19|.|.
TGTGCCAGTAGTATAGGTTGGGGGTTGGAGACCCAGTACTTC
CASSIGWGLETQYF
>TRBJ2-7|TRBV7-9|TRBD2|.
TGTGCCAGCAGCTTCCTAGCGGCGAGCTCCTACGAGCAGTACTTC
CASSFLAASSYEQYF
>TRBJ1-4|TRBV5-5|.|.
TGTGCCAGCAGCTTGGGGCCCCCTGGCGGGGGGCTGGCTGAAAAACTGTTTTTT
CASSLGPPGGGLAEKLFF
>TRBJ2-1|TRBV6-6|.|.
TGTGCCAGCAGTTATTCCAGGGGACTTCACAATGAGCAGTTCTTC
CASSYSRGLHNEQFF
>TRBJ1-5|TRBV7-9|.|.
TGTGCCAGCAGCCTTGAAAATCAGCCCCAGCATTTT
CASSLENQPQHF